This is a list of T cell receptor beta chains from one sample in a study of OX40 agonist ivuxolimab in advanced cancers. Sequenced by immunoSEQ multiplex PCR; TCRdb stores in-frame clones only, minus some. The sample lists about 32,000 clones, roughly 90% occurring once. Source: CD4+ or CD8+ T cells sorted from blood, taken in a trial of the OX40 agonist ivuxolimab. The receptors shown here come from an adult with an advanced solid tumor such as melanoma, head and neck, liver or kidney cancer. CDR3s include the opening cysteine and the closing phenylalanine or tryptophan. Fields, in order: CDR3 length, clone size, D gene, V gene, J gene, CDR3 protein, CDR3 DNA. The D gene is left open where the match is weak. Clone sizes are given selectively: once, few, many, or a class where the clone is expanded.

15	NA	NA	TRBV4-2	TRBJ2-7	CASSQGGVSSYEQYF	TGTGCCAGCAGCCAAGGAGGGGTAAGCTCCTACGAGCAGTACTTC
14	NA	NA	TRBV5-1	TRBJ2-7	CASSSDQRVDEQYF	TGCGCCAGCAGCTCGGATCAGAGGGTCGACGAGCAGTACTTC
13	NA	TRBD1	TRBV29-1	TRBJ2-7	CSVDPGTGNEQYF	TGCAGCGTTGATCCGGGGACAGGGAACGAGCAGTACTTC
12	NA	NA	TRBV5-6	TRBJ2-3	CASSLPTDTQYF	TGTGCCAGCAGCTTGCCGACAGATACGCAGTATTTT
14	few	TRBD1	TRBV5-1	TRBJ1-6	CASSPGQGESPLHF	TGCGCCAGCAGCCCCGGACAGGGTGAATCACCCCTCCACTTT
16	few	TRBD1	TRBV4-1	TRBJ1-2	CASSQGRQGSFYGYTF	TGCGCCAGCAGCCAAGGCCGACAGGGGAGTTTCTATGGCTACACCTTC
15	once	NA	TRBV29-1	TRBJ1-1	CSVVERGEMNTEAFF	TGCAGCGTTGTTGAGCGCGGAGAAATGAACACTGAAGCTTTCTTT
19	NA	NA	TRBV14	TRBJ1-1	CASSQERSSRTLLNTEAFF	TGTGCCAGCAGCCAAGAAAGATCATCGAGGACACTTTTGAACACTGAAGCTTTCTTT
15	NA	NA	TRBV7-2	TRBJ2-7	CASSPLRDSSYEQYF	TGTGCCAGCAGCCCGCTCCGGGACTCCTCCTACGAGCAGTACTTC
13	NA	NA	TRBV6-1	TRBJ2-3	CASRRQTTDTQYF	TGTGCCAGCAGAAGACAGACTACAGATACGCAGTATTTT
15	NA	TRBD1	TRBV2	TRBJ2-7	CASIRGGTGSYEQYF	TGTGCCAGCATCCGGGGCGGGACAGGGTCCTACGAGCAGTACTTC
11	NA	TRBD1	TRBV4-2	TRBJ2-1	CASSQGGQWFF	TGTGCCAGCAGTCAAGGGGGACAGTGGTTCTTC
14	once	TRBD2	TRBV27	TRBJ2-7	CASSLAGAHKEQYF	TGTGCCAGCAGTTTAGCGGGAGCTCATAAAGAGCAGTACTTC
13	NA	NA	TRBV5-1	TRBJ2-7	CASSLGRDYEQYF	TGCGCCAGCAGCTTGGGTAGGGACTACGAGCAGTACTTC
13	NA	NA	TRBV7-9	TRBJ1-2	CASSLQGWYGYTF	TGTGCCAGCAGCTTACAGGGATGGTATGGCTACACCTTC
14	NA	TRBD2	TRBV6-5	TRBJ2-7	CASSKEGLADEQYF	TGTGCCAGCAGTAAAGAGGGACTAGCGGACGAGCAGTACTTC
17	NA	TRBD1	TRBV6-8	TRBJ2-3	CASRGTGGEKSTDTQYF	TGTGCCAGCAGGGGGACAGGGGGAGAGAAGAGCACAGATACGCAGTATTTT
16	NA	NA	TRBV6-6	TRBJ1-3	CASSYYGRASGNTIYF	TGTGCCAGCAGTTACTACGGCAGGGCCTCTGGAAACACCATATATTTT
15	NA	NA	TRBV6-5	TRBJ2-7	CASSYGAPAGYEQYF	TGTGCCAGCAGTTACGGGGCCCCGGCGGGCTACGAGCAGTACTTC
17	NA	TRBD2	TRBV5-1	TRBJ2-5	CASSLGLAGGGSETQYF	TGCGCCAGCAGCTTGGGGTTAGCGGGGGGCGGATCAGAGACCCAGTACTTC
14	NA	NA	TRBV5-1	TRBJ2-5	CASSLVSVSETQYF	TGCGCCAGCAGCTTGGTGTCAGTCAGTGAGACCCAGTACTTC
15	NA	NA	TRBV6-6	TRBJ2-1	CASSYSTGLGNEQFF	TGTGCCAGCAGTTACTCGACAGGCTTGGGCAATGAGCAGTTCTTC
12	NA	TRBD1	TRBV4-1	TRBJ2-7	CASSHATGEQYF	TGCGCCAGCAGCCATGCGACAGGGGAGCAGTACTTC
16	NA	NA	TRBV28	TRBJ1-5	CASSLYSYYSNQPQHF	TGTGCCAGCAGTTTATACAGTTATTATAGCAATCAGCCCCAGCATTTT
18	once	TRBD2	TRBV14	TRBJ2-5	CASSQLDGAGGYQETQYF	TGTGCCAGCAGCCAACTTGACGGGGCGGGAGGGTACCAAGAGACCCAGTACTTC
16	NA	NA	TRBV4-1	TRBJ1-2	CASSQDPGGATYGYTF	TGCGCCAGCAGCCAAGATCCTGGGGGCGCAACCTATGGCTACACCTTC
15	NA	NA	TRBV13	TRBJ2-7	CASSFSQGQGYEQYF	TGTGCCAGCAGCTTTTCCCAGGGGCAAGGCTACGAGCAGTACTTC
15	NA	NA	TRBV7-8	TRBJ2-1	CASSSLMGVYNEQFF	TGTGCCAGCAGCTCATTAATGGGGGTCTACAATGAGCAGTTCTTC
13	NA	TRBD2	TRBV5-4	TRBJ2-7	CASSFGGGYEQYF	TGTGCCAGCAGCTTTGGCGGGGGGTACGAGCAGTACTTC
11	NA	NA	TRBV29-1	TRBJ1-1	CSVGRGTEAFF	TGCAGCGTTGGCCGAGGAACTGAAGCTTTCTTT
13	NA	NA	TRBV2	TRBJ1-3	CASTDGGGNTIYF	TGTGCCAGCACGGATGGAGGTGGAAACACCATATATTTT
15	NA	TRBD2	TRBV29-1	TRBJ2-1	CSVAGTSASYNEQFF	TGCAGCGTTGCCGGGACTAGCGCTTCCTACAATGAGCAGTTCTTC
15	NA	TRBD2	TRBV29-1	TRBJ2-5	CSVVASGDNQETQYF	TGCAGCGTTGTAGCTAGCGGGGATAACCAAGAGACCCAGTACTTC
14	NA	NA	TRBV5-1	TRBJ1-1	CASSVRGSNTEAFF	TGCGCCAGCAGTGTAAGGGGATCCAACACTGAAGCTTTCTTT
18	few	NA	TRBV5-3	TRBJ2-3	CARSLGRGGVLSTDTQYF	TGTGCCAGAAGCTTGGGACGGGGCGGAGTACTTAGCACAGATACGCAGTATTTT
17	NA	NA	TRBV25-1	TRBJ2-1	CASSEFGARSSYNEQFF	TGTGCCAGCAGTGAATTCGGGGCCAGGAGCTCCTACAATGAGCAGTTCTTC
13	few	NA	TRBV6-1	TRBJ2-7	CASSEGPSYEQYF	TGTGCCAGCAGTGAAGGACCCAGCTACGAGCAGTACTTC
13	NA	NA	TRBV19	TRBJ1-2	CASSIGQFYGYTF	TGTGCCAGTAGTATTGGCCAGTTCTATGGCTACACCTTC
15	NA	NA	TRBV4-1	TRBJ1-2	CASSQLEAANYGYTF	TGCGCCAGCAGCCAATTGGAGGCGGCTAACTATGGCTACACCTTC
18	NA	NA	TRBV4-1	TRBJ2-2	CASSQSAGSPANTGELFF	TGCGCCAGCAGCCAATCTGCAGGATCGCCAGCGAACACCGGGGAGCTGTTTTTT
12	NA	NA	TRBV27	TRBJ2-2	CASSLAGGELFF	TGTGCCAGCAGTTTAGCGGGGGGGGAGCTGTTTTTT
14	NA	NA	TRBV5-1	TRBJ1-2	CASSFNTALYGYTF	TGCGCCAGCAGCTTTAATACAGCCCTTTATGGCTACACCTTC
15	NA	NA	TRBV7-8	TRBJ2-5	CASSSYDRSKETQYF	TGTGCCAGCAGCTCATACGACAGGTCCAAAGAGACCCAGTACTTC
16	NA	TRBD2	TRBV7-9	TRBJ2-3	CASSSRLAGEIDTQYF	TGTGCCAGCAGCTCAAGACTAGCGGGAGAGATAGATACGCAGTATTTT
13	once	NA	TRBV10-3	TRBJ2-2	CAIFGPNTGELFF	TGTGCCATCTTTGGACCGAACACCGGGGAGCTGTTTTTT
12	large	NA	TRBV5-1	TRBJ1-1	CASRSENTEAFF	TGCGCCAGCAGGTCTGAGAACACTGAAGCTTTCTTT
14	NA	NA	TRBV19	TRBJ2-5	CASSIMASRETQYF	TGTGCCAGTAGTATAATGGCTAGCCGTGAGACCCAGTACTTC
14	NA	NA	TRBV6-1	TRBJ1-3	CASSAQETGNTIYF	TGTGCCAGCAGTGCTCAGGAAACTGGAAACACCATATATTTT
20	NA	TRBD2	TRBV19	TRBJ2-7	CASSIAPQLGLAGLNYEQYF	TGTGCCAGTAGTATAGCTCCCCAACTGGGACTAGCGGGTCTCAACTACGAGCAGTACTTC
14	few	NA	TRBV28	TRBJ1-5	CASSPTGKSQPQHF	TGTGCCAGCAGCCCGACAGGAAAGAGTCAGCCCCAGCATTTT
15	NA	NA	TRBV6-5	TRBJ1-1	CASSYGGRLGTEAFF	TGTGCCAGCAGTTATGGCGGCAGGTTGGGTACTGAAGCTTTCTTT
14	NA	NA	TRBV27	TRBJ2-3	CASSYGSGLDTQYF	TGTGCCAGCAGTTATGGCAGTGGATTAGATACGCAGTATTTT
15	NA	NA	TRBV27	TRBJ2-2	CASSFARSNTGELFF	TGTGCCAGCAGTTTCGCCCGGTCGAACACCGGGGAGCTGTTTTTT
14	NA	NA	TRBV15	TRBJ2-7	CATSRDIYRDEQYF	TGTGCCACCAGCAGAGATATTTATAGAGACGAGCAGTACTTC
15	NA	TRBD2	TRBV13	TRBJ2-1	CASSRRTSADNEQFF	TGTGCCAGCAGCCGTCGGACTAGCGCGGACAATGAGCAGTTCTTC
17	NA	NA	TRBV6-1	TRBJ2-3	CASSERDVGLTTDTQYF	TGTGCCAGCAGTGAGAGGGACGTCGGCTTGACCACAGATACGCAGTATTTT
12	NA	NA	TRBV30	TRBJ2-3	CAWSVHSDTQYF	TGTGCCTGGAGTGTACATTCAGATACGCAGTATTTT
14	NA	NA	TRBV6-5	TRBJ2-7	CASSETGLSYEQYF	TGTGCCAGCAGTGAAACTGGGCTATCCTACGAGCAGTACTTC
18	few	TRBD1	TRBV19	TRBJ1-5	CASPRRGEQGISNQPQHF	TGTGCCAGCCCACGACGGGGAGAACAGGGGATTAGCAATCAGCCCCAGCATTTT